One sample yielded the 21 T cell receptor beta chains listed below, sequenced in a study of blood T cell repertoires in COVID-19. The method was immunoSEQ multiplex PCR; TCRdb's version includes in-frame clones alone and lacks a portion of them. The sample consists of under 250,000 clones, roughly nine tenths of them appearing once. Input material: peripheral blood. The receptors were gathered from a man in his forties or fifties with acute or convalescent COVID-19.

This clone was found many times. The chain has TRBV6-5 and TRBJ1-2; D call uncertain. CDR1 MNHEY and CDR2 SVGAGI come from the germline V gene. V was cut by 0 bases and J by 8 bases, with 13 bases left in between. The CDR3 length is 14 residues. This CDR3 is CASSYSQPGGGYTF. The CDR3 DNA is TGTGCCAGCAGTTACTCACAACCCGGAGGAGGCTACACCTTC.

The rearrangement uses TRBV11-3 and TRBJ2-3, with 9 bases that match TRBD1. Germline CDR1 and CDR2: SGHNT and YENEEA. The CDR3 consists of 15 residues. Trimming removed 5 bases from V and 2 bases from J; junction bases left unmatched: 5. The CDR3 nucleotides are TGTGCCAGCAGCCCAGGGACAGGGACCACAGATACGCAGTATTTT. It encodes CASSPGTGTTDTQYF.

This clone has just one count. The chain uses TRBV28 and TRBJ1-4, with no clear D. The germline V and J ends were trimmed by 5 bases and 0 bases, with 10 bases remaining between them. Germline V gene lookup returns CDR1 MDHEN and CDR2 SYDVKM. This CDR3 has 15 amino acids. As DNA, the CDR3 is TGTGCCAGCAGTCTACCCAGGTCAACTAATGAAAAACTGTTTTTT. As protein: CASSLPRSTNEKLFF.

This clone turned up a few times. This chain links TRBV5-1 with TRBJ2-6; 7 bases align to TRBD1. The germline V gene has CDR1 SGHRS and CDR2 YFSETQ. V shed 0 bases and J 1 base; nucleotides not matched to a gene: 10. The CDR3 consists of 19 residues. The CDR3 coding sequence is TGCGCCAGCAGCTTGGCCGTTTCCCGACAGGGATCTGGGGCCAACGTCCTGACTTTC. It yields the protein CASSLAVSRQGSGANVLTF.

CDR3 nucleotide sequence: TGTGCCAGCTCACCGGGACTAGCGGGAGCGAACACCGGGGAGCTGTTTTTT. Its protein product is CASSPGLAGANTGELFF. The chain recombines TRBV18 with TRBJ2-2, with 14 bases that match TRBD2. Per the germline V gene, CDR1 is KGHSH and CDR2 is LQKENI. This CDR3 has 17 residues. The V gene end was trimmed by 3 bases and the J gene end by 0 bases; junction bases not matched to a gene: 0.

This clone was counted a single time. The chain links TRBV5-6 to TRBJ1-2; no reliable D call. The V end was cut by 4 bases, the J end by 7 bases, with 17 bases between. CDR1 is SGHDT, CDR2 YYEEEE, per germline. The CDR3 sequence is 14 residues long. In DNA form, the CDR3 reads TGTGCCAGCAGCGGAGACGGGTCTACCCGTGGCTACACCTTC. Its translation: CASSGDGSTRGYTF.

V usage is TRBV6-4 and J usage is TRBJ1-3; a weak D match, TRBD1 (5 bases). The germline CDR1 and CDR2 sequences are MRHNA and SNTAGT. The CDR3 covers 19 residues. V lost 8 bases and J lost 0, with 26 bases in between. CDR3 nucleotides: TGTGCCAGCGGCTACAGACAGTGTTACACATTAAGCTCTGGAAACACCATATATTTT. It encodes CASGYRQCYTLSSGNTIYF.

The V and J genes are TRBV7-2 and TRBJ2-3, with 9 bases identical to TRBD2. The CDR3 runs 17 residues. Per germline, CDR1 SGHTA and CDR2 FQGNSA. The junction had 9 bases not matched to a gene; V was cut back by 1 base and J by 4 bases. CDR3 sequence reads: CASSLVAAGGGPDTQYF. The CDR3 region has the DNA TGTGCCAGCAGCTTAGTCGCGGCGGGAGGGGGGCCAGATACGCAGTATTTT.

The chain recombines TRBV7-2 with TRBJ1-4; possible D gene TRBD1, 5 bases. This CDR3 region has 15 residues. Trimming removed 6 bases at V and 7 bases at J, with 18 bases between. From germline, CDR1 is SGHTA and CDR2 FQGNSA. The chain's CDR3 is CASRGRGSWAEKLFF. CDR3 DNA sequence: TGTGCCAGCAGGGGACGGGGGTCTTGGGCTGAAAAACTGTTTTTT.

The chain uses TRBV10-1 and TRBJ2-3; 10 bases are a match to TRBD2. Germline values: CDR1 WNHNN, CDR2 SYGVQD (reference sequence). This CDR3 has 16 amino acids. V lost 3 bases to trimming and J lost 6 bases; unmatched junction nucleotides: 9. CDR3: CASSEPGLACSDTQYF. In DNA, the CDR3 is TGCGCCAGCAGTGAACCGGGACTAGCGTGTTCCGATACGCAGTATTTT.

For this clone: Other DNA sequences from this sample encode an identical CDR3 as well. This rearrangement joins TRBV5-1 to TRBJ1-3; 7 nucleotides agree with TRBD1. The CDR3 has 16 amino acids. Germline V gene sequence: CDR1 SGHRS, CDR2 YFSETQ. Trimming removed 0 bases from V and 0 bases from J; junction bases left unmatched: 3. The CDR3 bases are TGCGCCAGCAGCTTGGGGACAGGCCCCTCTGGAAACACCATATATTTT. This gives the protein CASSLGTGPSGNTIYF.

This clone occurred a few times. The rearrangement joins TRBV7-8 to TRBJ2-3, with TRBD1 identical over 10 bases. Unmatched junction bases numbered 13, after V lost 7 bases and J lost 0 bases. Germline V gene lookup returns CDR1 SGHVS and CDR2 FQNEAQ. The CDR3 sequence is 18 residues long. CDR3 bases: TGTGCCAGCACCCACAGGTGGGGGACAGGGGAAAGCACAGATACGCAGTATTTT. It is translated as CASTHRWGTGESTDTQYF.

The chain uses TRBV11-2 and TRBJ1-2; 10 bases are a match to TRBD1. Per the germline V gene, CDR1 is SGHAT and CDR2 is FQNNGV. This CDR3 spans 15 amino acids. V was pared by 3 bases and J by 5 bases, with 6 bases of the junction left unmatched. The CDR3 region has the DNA TGTGCCAGCAGCTTCCTTAGGACAGGGGGTTATGGCTACACCTTC. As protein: CASSFLRTGGYGYTF.

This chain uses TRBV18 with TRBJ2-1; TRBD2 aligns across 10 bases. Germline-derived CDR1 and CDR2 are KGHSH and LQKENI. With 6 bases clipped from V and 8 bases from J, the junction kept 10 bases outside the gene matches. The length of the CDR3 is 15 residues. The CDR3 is CASSPRGTSVHEQFF. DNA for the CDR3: TGTGCCAGCTCCCCTAGGGGGACTAGCGTCCATGAGCAGTTCTTC.

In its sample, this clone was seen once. CDR3 in amino acids: CASSWPLGLNNEQFF. CDR3 coding DNA: TGTGCCAGCAGCTGGCCGCTGGGACTTAACAATGAGCAGTTCTTC. The rearrangement uses TRBV5-5 and TRBJ2-1; D is perhaps TRBD2 (6 bases). The CDR3 totals 15 residues. V was cut by 3 bases and J by 5 bases, with 15 bases left in between. Per the germline V gene, CDR1 is SGHKS and CDR2 is YYEKEE (reference sequence). Drawing the rest from reference TRBV5-5 and TRBJ2-1, the complete variable domain is DAGVTQSPTHLIKTRGQQVTLRCSPISGHKSVSWYQQVLGQGPQFIFQYYEKEERGRGNFPDRFSARQFPNYSSELNVNALLLGDSALYLCASSWPLGLNNEQFFGPGTRLTVL.

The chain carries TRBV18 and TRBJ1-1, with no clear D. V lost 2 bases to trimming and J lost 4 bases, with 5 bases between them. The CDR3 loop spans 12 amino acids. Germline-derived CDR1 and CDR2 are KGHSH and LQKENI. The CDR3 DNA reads TGTGCCAGCTCACCAGTGAGCACTGAAGCTTTCTTT. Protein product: CASSPVSTEAFF.

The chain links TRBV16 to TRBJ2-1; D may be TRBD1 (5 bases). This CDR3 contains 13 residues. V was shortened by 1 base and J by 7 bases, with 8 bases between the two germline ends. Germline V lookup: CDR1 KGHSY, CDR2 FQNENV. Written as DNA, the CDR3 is TGTGCCAGCAGCCAATTAAGGGGTAATGAGCAGTTCTTC. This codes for CASSQLRGNEQFF.

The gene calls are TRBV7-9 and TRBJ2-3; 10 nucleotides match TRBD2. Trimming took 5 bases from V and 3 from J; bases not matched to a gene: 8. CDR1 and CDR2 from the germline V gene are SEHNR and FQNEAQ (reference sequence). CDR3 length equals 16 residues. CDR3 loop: CASSPSSGGWTDTQYF. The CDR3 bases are TGTGCCAGCAGCCCATCTAGCGGGGGCTGGACAGATACGCAGTATTTT.

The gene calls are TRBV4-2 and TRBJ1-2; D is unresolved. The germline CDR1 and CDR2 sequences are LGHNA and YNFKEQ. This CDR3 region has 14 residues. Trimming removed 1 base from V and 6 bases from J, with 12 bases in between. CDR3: CASSQVEMNHGYTF. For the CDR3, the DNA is TGTGCCAGCAGCCAAGTGGAGATGAACCATGGCTACACCTTC.

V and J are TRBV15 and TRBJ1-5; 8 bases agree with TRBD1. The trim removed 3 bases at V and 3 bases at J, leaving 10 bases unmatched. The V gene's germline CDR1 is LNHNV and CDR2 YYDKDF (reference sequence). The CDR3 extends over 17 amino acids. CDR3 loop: CATSSTGTGRSNQPQHF. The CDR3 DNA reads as TGTGCCACCAGCAGTACCGGGACAGGCAGATCCAATCAGCCCCAGCATTTT.

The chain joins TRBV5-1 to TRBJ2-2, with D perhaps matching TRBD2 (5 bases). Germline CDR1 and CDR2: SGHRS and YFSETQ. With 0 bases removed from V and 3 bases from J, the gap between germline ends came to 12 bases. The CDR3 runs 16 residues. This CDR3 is CASSLGSSRYTGELFF. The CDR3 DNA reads TGCGCCAGCAGCTTGGGTTCTAGCAGATACACCGGGGAGCTGTTTTTT.